This T cell receptor beta chain is from a study of the immune and genomic landscape of osteosarcoma. In the study overall: Median age at diagnosis was about 27 years, range roughly 5-85. Patients were around 60% male; around 80% had localized disease. Most patients were poor-risk; over 65% had died.

Regarding the study as a whole: Immune-hot C3 tumors showed higher but still low clonality than cold C1.

V shed 8 bases and J 5 bases; nucleotides not matched to a gene: 9. CDR1 is GTSNPN and CDR2 is SVGIG in the germline V gene (reference sequence). The CDR3 runs 14 residues. Some clones are missing from TCRdb's copy, which holds only in-frame ones; the method was immunoSEQ multiplex PCR. The sample records approximately 5,500 clones, about 80% being singletons. As regards this clone: Its antigen is unknown.

Poor-prognosis osteosarcoma patients supplied post-treatment primary, local recurrence and metastasis tumor specimens. The source material was osteosarcoma tumor tissue from the lung. The V call is TRBV30, the J call TRBJ1-4, with TRBD1 identical over 9 bases. The sequence was obtained from a human donor with osteosarcoma. CDR3: CALQAGTGNEKLFF. CDR3 bases: TGTGCCCTCCAAGCCGGGACAGGGAATGAAAAACTGTTTTTT.